This T cell receptor beta chain emerged from a study of T cell changes during pregnancy in multiple sclerosis (dated by TCRdb to about 2019). Study-wide context: In women with multiple sclerosis, the researchers looked at how the T cell repertoire shifted as pregnancy progressed.

Ends trimmed: V by 5 bases, J by 0 bases; bases unmatched to a gene: 16. The CDR3, cysteine through phenylalanine, is 18 amino acids long. CDR3 DNA is the only sequence kept; it has 54 bases, read in frame from the first base. Reading the germline V gene gives CDR1 SGHDT and CDR2 YYEEEE. About this clone itself: This clone's antigen is unknown. Base-call qualities are not available, and no considerably larger clone is one nucleotide away.

Library method: the immunoSEQ multiplex PCR assay. The clones in this table, taken by TCRdb from immuneACCESS, are in-frame only. Not every clone is retained; where verified, under half of the shortfall comes from an unresolved V gene, and the cause of the rest is unknown. The sample has 65,000 to 90,000 clones on record, 80% to 95% of them singletons. The ten largest clones capture roughly 2% of the sample. The source is a female donor with multiple sclerosis, enrolled in a pregnancy study. The chain is encoded by TRBV5-6 joined to TRBJ2-7, with 8 bases aligning to TRBD2. This specimen consisted of peripheral blood, obtained in the second trimester of pregnancy. The DNA is as follows: TGTGCCAGCAGTACGGCGGGGCGGGGGAGCGGGAGCTCCTACGAGCAGTACTTC. Translated, it reads CASSTAGRGSGSSYEQYF.